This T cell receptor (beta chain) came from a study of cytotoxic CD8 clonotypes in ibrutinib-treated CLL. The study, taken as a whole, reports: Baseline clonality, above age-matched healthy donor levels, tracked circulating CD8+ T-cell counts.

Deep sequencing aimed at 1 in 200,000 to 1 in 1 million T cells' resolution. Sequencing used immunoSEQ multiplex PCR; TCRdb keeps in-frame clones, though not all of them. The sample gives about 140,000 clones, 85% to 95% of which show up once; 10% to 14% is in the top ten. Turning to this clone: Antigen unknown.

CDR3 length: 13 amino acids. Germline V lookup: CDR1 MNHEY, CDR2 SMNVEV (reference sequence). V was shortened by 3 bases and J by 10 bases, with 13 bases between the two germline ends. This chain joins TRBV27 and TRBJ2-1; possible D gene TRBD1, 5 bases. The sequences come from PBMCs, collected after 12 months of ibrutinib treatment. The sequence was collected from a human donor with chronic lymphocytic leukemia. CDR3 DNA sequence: TGTGCCAGCAGTTTCAAAGCCGGACACGAGCAGTTCTTC. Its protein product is CASSFKAGHEQFF.